This TCR beta chain was profiled in a study of blood T cell repertoires in COVID-19. Looking at the study overall: Italy, Spain and the United States were the sources of the convalescent and acute COVID-19 samples.

V dropped 4 bases and J dropped 6 bases, with 10 bases sitting between them. The CDR3 has 11 amino acids. Germline CDR1 and CDR2: SQVTM and ANQGSEA. Original data processing: Reference gene primers were amplified, and this amplification served to estimate nucleated cell counts. The protocol was immunoSEQ multiplex PCR, while the TCRdb copy is restricted to in-frame clones and leaves out a portion. V, J and clone size reflect that table, while D and trimming were determined from the DNA. This table holds about 270,000 clones, 85% to 90% found once. V gene TRBV29-1 combines with J gene TRBJ2-7, with a possible D match to TRBD2 (6 bases). Sequenced input: PBMCs or T cells enriched from blood (not recorded which). This receptor was taken from a young woman who had recovered from COVID-19. This chain's CDR3 is CSVVAGFEQYF. CDR3 DNA: TGCAGCGTTGTCGCGGGGTTCGAGCAGTACTTC.